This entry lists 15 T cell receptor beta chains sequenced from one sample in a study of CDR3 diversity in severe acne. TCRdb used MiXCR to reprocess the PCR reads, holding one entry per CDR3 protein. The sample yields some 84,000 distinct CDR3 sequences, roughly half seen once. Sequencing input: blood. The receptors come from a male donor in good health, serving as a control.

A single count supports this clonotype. Here the CDR3 reads CASSYSTAGGGDTQYF. CDR3 coding DNA: TGTGCCAGCAGTTACTCCACAGCGGGGGGGGGAGATACGCAGTATTTT. The gene calls are TRBV6-7 and TRBJ2-3, with 10 bases that match TRBD2. TRBV6-7 is an ORF, and what it does is uncertain. This CDR3 is built from 16 residues. With 0 bases clipped from V and 5 bases from J, the junction kept 5 bases outside the gene matches.

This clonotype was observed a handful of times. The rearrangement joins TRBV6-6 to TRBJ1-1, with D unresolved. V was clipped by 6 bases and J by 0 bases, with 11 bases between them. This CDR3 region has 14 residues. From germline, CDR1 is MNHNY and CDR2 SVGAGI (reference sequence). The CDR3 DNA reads TGTGCCAGCAGCCCGGCCGGGGTGAACACTGAAGCTTTCTTT. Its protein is CASSPAGVNTEAFF.

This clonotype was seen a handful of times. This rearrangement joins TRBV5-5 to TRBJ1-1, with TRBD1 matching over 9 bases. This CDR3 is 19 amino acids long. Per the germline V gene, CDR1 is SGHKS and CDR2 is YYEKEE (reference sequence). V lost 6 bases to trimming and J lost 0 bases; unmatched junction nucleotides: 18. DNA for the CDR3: TGTGCCAGCACGGACAGGGGCTCTCTCGGGGCTAAAATGAACACTGAAGCTTTCTTT. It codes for CASTDRGSLGAKMNTEAFF.

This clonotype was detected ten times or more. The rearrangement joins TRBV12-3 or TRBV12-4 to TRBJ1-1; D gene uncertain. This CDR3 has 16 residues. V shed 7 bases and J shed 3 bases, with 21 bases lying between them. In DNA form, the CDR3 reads TGTGCCAGCACCTGGACGGCGGGTAGTTATGACACTGAAGCTTTCTTT. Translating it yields CASTWTAGSYDTEAFF.

CDR3 nucleotide sequence: TGTGCCAGTACCATCGGGATAGCTGAAGCTTTCTTT. This sequence encodes CASTIGIAEAFF. V is TRBV19 and J is TRBJ1-1; D uncertain. V lost 7 bases and J 6 bases, leaving 12 bases between the germline ends. The CDR3 is 12 residues long. Per germline, CDR1 LNHDA and CDR2 SQIVND (reference sequence).

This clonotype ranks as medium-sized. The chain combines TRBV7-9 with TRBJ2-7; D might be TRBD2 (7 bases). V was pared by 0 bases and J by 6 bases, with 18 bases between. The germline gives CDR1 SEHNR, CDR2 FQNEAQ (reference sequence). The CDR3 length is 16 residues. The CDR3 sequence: CASSLAAGAEGGEQYF. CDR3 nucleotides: TGTGCCAGCAGCTTAGCGGCGGGGGCCGAAGGGGGCGAGCAGTACTTC.

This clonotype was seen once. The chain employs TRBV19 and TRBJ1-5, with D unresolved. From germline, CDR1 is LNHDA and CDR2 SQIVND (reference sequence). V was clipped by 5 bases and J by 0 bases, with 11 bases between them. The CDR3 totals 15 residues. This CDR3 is CASSAYMHSNQPQHF. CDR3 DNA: TGTGCCAGTAGTGCCTACATGCATAGCAATCAGCCCCAGCATTTT.

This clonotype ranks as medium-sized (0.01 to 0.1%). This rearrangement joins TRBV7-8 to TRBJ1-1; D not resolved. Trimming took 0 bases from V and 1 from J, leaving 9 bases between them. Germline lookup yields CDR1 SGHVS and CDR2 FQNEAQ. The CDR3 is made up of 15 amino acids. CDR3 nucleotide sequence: TGTGCCAGCAGCTTAGCAGGGAGGGAGAACACTGAAGCTTTCTTT. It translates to CASSLAGRENTEAFF. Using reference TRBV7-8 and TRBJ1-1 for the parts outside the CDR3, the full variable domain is GAGVSQSPRYKVAKRGQDVALRCDPISGHVSLFWYQQALGQGPEFLTYFQNEAQLDKSGLPSDRFFAERPEGSVSTLKIQRTQQEDSAVYLCASSLAGRENTEAFFGQGTRLTVV.

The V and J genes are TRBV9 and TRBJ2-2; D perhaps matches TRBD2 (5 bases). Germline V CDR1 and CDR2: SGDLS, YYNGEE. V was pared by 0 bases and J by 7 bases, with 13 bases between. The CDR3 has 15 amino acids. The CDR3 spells CASSVETLGNGELFF. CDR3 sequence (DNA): TGTGCCAGCAGCGTAGAGACACTAGGGAACGGGGAGCTGTTTTTT.

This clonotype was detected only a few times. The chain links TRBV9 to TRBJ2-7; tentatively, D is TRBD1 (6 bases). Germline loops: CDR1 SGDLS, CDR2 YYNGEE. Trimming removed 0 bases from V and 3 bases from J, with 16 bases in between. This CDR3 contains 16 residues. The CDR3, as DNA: TGTGCCAGCAGCGTAGGGTCCGGGACACTTGACTACGAGCAGTACTTC. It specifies CASSVGSGTLDYEQYF. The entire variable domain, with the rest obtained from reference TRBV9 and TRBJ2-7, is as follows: DSGVTQTPKHLITATGQRVTLRCSPRSGDLSVYWYQQSLDQGLQFLIQYYNGEERAKGNILERFSAQQFPDLHSELNLSSLELGDSALYFCASSVGSGTLDYEQYFGPGTRLTVT.

CDR3 sequence reads: CASGGGGESTEAFF. CDR3 nucleotide sequence: TGTGCCAGCGGCGGGGGAGGGGAAAGCACTGAAGCTTTCTTT. J is TRBJ1-1 and V is TRBV5-4, with a weak D call TRBD1 (5 bases). V was trimmed by 7 bases and J by 4 bases, leaving 17 bases between them. The CDR3 extends over 14 amino acids. From germline, CDR1 is SGHNT and CDR2 YYREEE (reference sequence).

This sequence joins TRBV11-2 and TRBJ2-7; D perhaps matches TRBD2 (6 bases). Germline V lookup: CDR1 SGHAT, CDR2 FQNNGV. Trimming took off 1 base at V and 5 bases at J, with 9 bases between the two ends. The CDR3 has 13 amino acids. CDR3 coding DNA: TGTGCCAGCAGCTTAGCGGGAGTGCACGAGCAGTACTTC. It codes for CASSLAGVHEQYF.

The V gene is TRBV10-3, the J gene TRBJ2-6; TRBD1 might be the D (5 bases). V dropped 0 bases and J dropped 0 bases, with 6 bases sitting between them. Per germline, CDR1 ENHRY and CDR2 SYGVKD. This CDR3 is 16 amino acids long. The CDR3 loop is CAISESQASGANVLTF. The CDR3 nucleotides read TGTGCCATCAGTGAGTCACAGGCCTCTGGGGCCAACGTCCTGACTTTC.

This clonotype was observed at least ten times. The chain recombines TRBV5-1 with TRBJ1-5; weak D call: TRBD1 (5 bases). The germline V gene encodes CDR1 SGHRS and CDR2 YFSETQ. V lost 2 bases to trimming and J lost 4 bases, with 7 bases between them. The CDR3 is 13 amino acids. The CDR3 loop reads CASSFSGNQPQHF. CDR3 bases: TGCGCCAGCAGCTTTTCAGGGAATCAGCCCCAGCATTTT.

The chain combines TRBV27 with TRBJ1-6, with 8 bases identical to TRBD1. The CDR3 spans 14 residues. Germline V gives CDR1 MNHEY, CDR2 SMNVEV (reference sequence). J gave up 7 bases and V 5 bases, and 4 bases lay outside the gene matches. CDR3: CASSPRDRNSPLHF. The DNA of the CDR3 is TGTGCCAGCAGTCCAAGGGACAGGAATTCACCCCTCCACTTT.